This TCR beta chain was documented in a study of blood T cells in healthy people across ages. Whole-study context: About one barcoded beta molecule was captured per two T cells (by template switching).

The authors ran a second PCR of about 6 to 11 cycles using a sample-barcoded 5' primer and a J-beta primer mix. Tags on each cDNA molecule came from a template-switch adaptor with 12 random nucleotides. One entry per CDR3 protein results from TCRdb running MiXCR on the 5' RACE reads. The sample holds fewer than 1,200,000 distinct CDR3 sequences; around 25% are singletons and the top ten take around 0.7%. This clonotype came up a few times. The V segment lost 7 bases and the J segment 14 bases; nucleotides outside the gene matches: 7. Germline CDR1 MGHDK, CDR2 SYGVNS. The CDR3 loop spans 10 amino acids. The same specimen was also included in a second study, on T cells of mothers and their children. That paper adds: TCR recombination output is shaped by thymic selection similarly in related and unrelated pairs.

This receptor was taken from a girl aged 2 to 10 in good health. Sequenced sample: blood. The chain combines TRBV25-1 with TRBJ1-2; 7 positions match TRBD1. CDR3 bases: TGTGCCAGCATAGGGACAGCGATTACCTTC. The encoded protein is CASIGTAITF.